The 30 T cell receptor beta chains given below trace back to one sample, sequenced in a study of blood T cell repertoires in COVID-19. Assay used: immunoSEQ multiplex PCR; TCRdb lists only in-frame clones, some missing. The data hold 490,000 or so clones, with about nine tenths observed a single time. Sequencing was done on a sample of PBMCs or T cells enriched from blood (not recorded which). These receptors were taken from a woman aged 60-70 years who had recovered from COVID-19.

The gene calls are TRBV18 and TRBJ2-6, with a weak D call TRBD2 (5 bases). The germline CDR1 and CDR2 sequences are KGHSH and LQKENI. V gave up 6 bases and J gave up 2 bases, with 8 bases separating them. The CDR3 consists of 14 residues. CDR3: CASSAEAGANVLTF. The CDR3 DNA sequence: TGTGCCAGCTCTGCGGAGGCTGGGGCCAACGTCCTGACTTTC. Using reference TRBV18 and TRBJ2-6 for the parts outside the CDR3, the full variable domain is NAGVMQNPRHLVRRRGQEARLRCSPMKGHSHVYWYRQLPEEGLKFMVYLQKENIIDESGMPKERFSAEFPKEGPSILRIQQVVRGDSAAYFCASSAEAGANVLTFGAGSRLTVL.

The chain employs TRBV20-1 and TRBJ1-1; D not certain. With 3 bases removed from V and 7 bases from J, the gap between germline ends came to 12 bases. Germline CDR1 is DFQATT and CDR2 is SNEGSKA (reference sequence). The CDR3 covers 12 residues. The CDR3 DNA reads as TGCAGTGCTAGTCGAGGGAAAAGTGAAGCTTTCTTT. This encodes CSASRGKSEAFF.

This clone turned up a few times. The rearrangement joins TRBV30 to TRBJ1-6; 10 bases fit TRBD1. The length of the CDR3 is 15 residues. Trimming took 4 bases from V and 5 from J; bases not matched to a gene: 5. Germline V lookup: CDR1 GTSNPN, CDR2 SVGIG (reference sequence). CDR3 residues: CAWNPTGGNNSPLHF. CDR3 DNA sequence: TGTGCCTGGAACCCGACAGGGGGCAATAATTCACCCCTCCACTTT.

The CDR3 nucleotides are TGTGCCAGCAGCGTAGAGGGGGGGCTTGGAGATACGCAGTATTTT. Its protein is CASSVEGGLGDTQYF. V is TRBV9 and J is TRBJ2-3; D is perhaps TRBD2 (7 bases). Germline CDR1 is SGDLS and CDR2 is YYNGEE. The CDR3 totals 15 residues. The V end was cut by 0 bases, the J end by 5 bases, with 13 bases between.

This chain links TRBV2 with TRBJ1-5; D unclear. CDR1 is SNHLY, CDR2 FYNNEI, per germline. The CDR3 has 15 amino acids. The V end was cut by 3 bases, the J end by 8 bases, with 17 bases between. CDR3 residues: CASSDQQAWYKPQHF. For the CDR3, the DNA is TGTGCCAGCAGTGACCAGCAGGCCTGGTATAAGCCCCAGCATTTT.

The chain employs TRBV5-1 and TRBJ2-7, with TRBD1 matching 12 bases. The CDR3 contains 11 residues. CDR1 and CDR2 (germline): SGHRS, YFSETQ. CDR3 nucleotide sequence: TGCGCCAGCAGCTTCCGGGACAGGGGGCTCGTC. This translates into CASSFRDRGLV.

This chain connects TRBV24-1 to TRBJ2-3, with 14 bases matching TRBD2. CDR3 length: 18 amino acids. The J segment lost 4 bases and the V segment lost 3 bases, leaving 8 bases of the junction unmatched. From germline, CDR1 is KGHDR and CDR2 SFDVKD. CDR3 coding DNA: TGTGCCACCAGTGATCGGCTGGGACTAGCGGGGGACGCAGATACGCAGTATTTT. This sequence encodes CATSDRLGLAGDADTQYF.

The chain has TRBV5-1 and TRBJ2-2, with 10 bases identical to TRBD1. CDR3 size: 15 residues. J lost 4 bases, V lost 3 bases, and 3 bases had no gene match. The germline gives CDR1 SGHRS, CDR2 YFSETQ. CDR3 sequence reads: CASSWTGGSTGELFF. CDR3 DNA: TGCGCCAGCAGCTGGACAGGGGGTAGCACCGGGGAGCTGTTTTTT.

This clone was detected only once. The V gene is TRBV5-1, the J gene TRBJ1-1, with 7 bases fitting TRBD1. V shed 6 bases, J shed 0 bases, and the junction held 8 bases outside the gene matches. This CDR3 region has 15 residues. Germline assignment: CDR1 SGHRS and CDR2 YFSETQ. CDR3: CASTTLGQMNTEAFF. CDR3 nucleotide sequence: TGCGCCAGCACAACCTTGGGACAGATGAACACTGAAGCTTTCTTT.

This clone was recorded only once. The chain joins TRBV19 to TRBJ2-6; 8 nucleotides align to TRBD1. With 5 bases clipped from V and 2 bases from J, the junction kept 5 bases outside the gene matches. The length of the CDR3 is 16 residues. From germline, CDR1 is LNHDA and CDR2 SQIVND (reference sequence). The CDR3 sequence is CASSPGQGAGANVLTF. The DNA for the CDR3 is TGTGCCAGTAGTCCCGGACAGGGTGCTGGGGCCAACGTCCTGACTTTC.

The chain is built from TRBV5-6 and TRBJ2-2, with a weak D call TRBD1 (6 bases). Looked up from germline, CDR1 is SGHDT and CDR2 is YYEEEE. V gave up 4 bases and J gave up 7 bases, with 17 bases separating them. The CDR3 consists of 15 residues. The CDR3 is CASSPGDGYGGELFF. CDR3 nucleotide sequence: TGTGCCAGCAGCCCAGGGGATGGGTACGGCGGGGAGCTGTTTTTT. Using reference TRBV5-6 and TRBJ2-2 for the parts outside the CDR3, the full variable domain is DAGVTQSPTHLIKTRGQQVTLRCSPKSGHDTVSWYQQALGQGPQFIFQYYEEEERQRGNFPDRFSGHQFPNYSSELNVNALLLGDSALYLCASSPGDGYGGELFFGEGSRLTVL.

The chain carries TRBV2 and TRBJ2-1; 7 bases are a match to TRBD1. Trimming removed 3 bases from V and 3 bases from J; junction bases left unmatched: 2. The length of the CDR3 is 14 residues. Germline V gives CDR1 SNHLY, CDR2 FYNNEI. CDR3 loop: CASSETGNYNEQFF. CDR3 DNA: TGTGCCAGCAGTGAGACAGGGAACTACAATGAGCAGTTCTTC.

The CDR3 here is CASSLAGGTGELFF. The CDR3 DNA follows: TGTGCCAGCAGCTTGGCGGGGGGCACCGGGGAGCTGTTTTTT. This sequence joins TRBV11-3 and TRBJ2-2; 8 nucleotides align to TRBD2. V was clipped by 3 bases and J by 4 bases; unmatched bases: 1. This CDR3 region has 14 residues. The germline CDR1 and CDR2 sequences are SGHNT and YENEEA.

This chain uses TRBV5-1 with TRBJ2-5; 10 bases are shared with TRBD2. V lost 4 bases to trimming and J lost 2 bases; unmatched junction nucleotides: 8. Germline V gives CDR1 SGHRS, CDR2 YFSETQ. CDR3 length: 16 amino acids. The CDR3 sequence: CASSLGLAADQETQYF. CDR3 sequence (DNA): TGCGCCAGCAGCCTCGGACTAGCGGCAGATCAAGAGACCCAGTACTTC.

The chain couples TRBV5-1 to TRBJ1-2, with D perhaps matching TRBD1 (6 bases). CDR1 and CDR2 (germline): SGHRS, YFSETQ. The ends were cut back, 4 bases at V and 8 bases at J, with 18 bases in the middle. CDR3 length: 14 residues. CDR3 protein: CASSTGHRVEGYTF. CDR3 coding DNA: TGCGCCAGCAGCACGGGACACCGGGTGGAGGGCTACACCTTC.

The V call is TRBV27, the J call TRBJ2-5, with D perhaps matching TRBD1 (6 bases). The CDR3 runs 15 residues. Germline CDR1 reads MNHEY; CDR2 reads SMNVEV (reference sequence). The V end lost 4 bases, the J end lost 2 bases, and 14 bases lay between the germline ends. This CDR3 reads CASSSLPTGQETQYF. CDR3 in DNA: TGTGCCAGCAGTTCTCTACCTACAGGGCAAGAGACCCAGTACTTC.

CDR3: CASSIFGDLPPLGEQYV. CDR3 nucleotides: TGTGCCAGTAGTATCTTCGGGGACTTGCCTCCCCTGGGGGAGCAGTACGTC. The V call is TRBV19, the J call TRBJ2-7; D might be TRBD2 (6 bases). The ends were cut back, 3 bases at V and 7 bases at J, with 25 bases in the middle. CDR1 LNHDA and CDR2 SQIVND come from the germline V gene (reference sequence). The CDR3 spans 17 residues.

The chain joins TRBV7-2 to TRBJ2-1, with D possibly matching TRBD2 (5 bases). CDR1 and CDR2 (germline): SGHTA, FQGNSA. V gave up 3 bases and J gave up 0 bases, with 9 bases separating them. This CDR3 region has 15 residues. CDR3 sequence: CASSFSGSSYNEQFF. As DNA, the CDR3 is TGTGCCAGCAGCTTCTCGGGGAGCTCCTACAATGAGCAGTTCTTC.

The chain couples TRBV18 to TRBJ2-5, with 7 bases fitting TRBD1. Germline V lookup: CDR1 KGHSH, CDR2 LQKENI. Losses at the gene ends were 1 base for V and 5 bases for J; bases not matched to a gene: 10. CDR3 size: 16 residues. The CDR3 here is CASSPLKAGGSETQYF. The CDR3 bases are TGTGCCAGCTCACCACTAAAGGCAGGGGGATCGGAGACCCAGTACTTC. Together with reference TRBV18 and TRBJ2-5, the CDR3 gives the full variable domain: NAGVMQNPRHLVRRRGQEARLRCSPMKGHSHVYWYRQLPEEGLKFMVYLQKENIIDESGMPKERFSAEFPKEGPSILRIQQVVRGDSAAYFCASSPLKAGGSETQYFGPGTRLLVL.

This rearrangement joins TRBV2 to TRBJ2-7; 8 nucleotides align to TRBD1. CDR1 and CDR2 (germline): SNHLY, FYNNEI. The CDR3 has 14 amino acids. J lost 5 bases, V lost 3 bases, and 6 bases had no gene match. The CDR3 is CASSDRQGSDEQYF. Here the CDR3 DNA reads TGTGCCAGCAGTGACCGACAGGGGAGCGACGAGCAGTACTTC.

The V gene is TRBV2, the J gene TRBJ1-2; D gene unclear. The V and J ends lost 5 bases and 9 bases respectively, with 16 bases between them. Germline V gene lookup returns CDR1 SNHLY and CDR2 FYNNEI. CDR3 length: 13 amino acids. The CDR3 loop reads CASSRWELRSYTF. In nucleotides, the CDR3 is TGTGCCAGCAGTAGGTGGGAGCTTAGGAGCTACACCTTC.

V and J are TRBV3-1 (or the pseudogene TRBV3-2) and TRBJ2-3; possibly TRBD2 for D (5 bases). V lost 0 bases, J lost 10 bases, and 11 bases lay in between. The CDR3 consists of 13 residues. Germline lookup yields CDR1 LGHDT and CDR2 YNNKEL (reference sequence). The CDR3 region is CASSQDWLASQYF. CDR3 coding DNA: TGTGCCAGCAGCCAAGATTGGTTAGCGTCGCAGTATTTT.

The V gene is TRBV29-1, the J gene TRBJ1-2; TRBD1 matches 7 bases. CDR3 length: 12 residues. With 6 bases clipped from V and 7 bases from J, the junction kept 8 bases outside the gene matches. Germline V gene sequence: CDR1 SQVTM, CDR2 ANQGSEA. CDR3 DNA sequence: TGCAGCGTCACAGGGGAGCTGAGTGGCTACACCTTC. As protein: CSVTGELSGYTF.

The chain carries TRBV6-5 and TRBJ1-2; D call uncertain. V gave up 2 bases and J gave up 7 bases, with 11 bases separating them. This CDR3 has 13 amino acids. The V gene's germline CDR1 is MNHEY and CDR2 SVGAGI. The chain's CDR3 is CASSYVRESGYTF. The CDR3 region has the DNA TGTGCCAGCAGTTACGTGAGGGAGAGTGGCTACACCTTC.

This chain links TRBV19 with TRBJ2-3; the match to TRBD2 covers 9 bases. This CDR3 is 16 amino acids long. V was pared by 4 bases and J by 3 bases, with 8 bases of the junction left unmatched. Germline CDR1 and CDR2: LNHDA and SQIVND (reference sequence). The CDR3 DNA reads as TGTGCCAGTAGTAGAGGGACTAGCATCAGTACAGATACGCAGTATTTT. This gives the protein CASSRGTSISTDTQYF.

The chain links TRBV19 to TRBJ2-1; 14 bases line up with TRBD2. CDR1 is LNHDA and CDR2 is SQIVND in the germline V gene (reference sequence). The trim removed 6 bases at V and 6 bases at J, leaving 10 bases unmatched. The CDR3 has 17 residues. The CDR3 coding sequence is TGTGCCAGTAGCCCGACTAGCGGGGGGGCATCAGTCAATGAGCAGTTCTTC. Amino acids: CASSPTSGGASVNEQFF.

This clone was recorded once. The chain couples TRBV24-1 to TRBJ2-2; 10 bases are shared with TRBD1. CDR1 is KGHDR, CDR2 SFDVKD, per germline. The CDR3 runs 16 residues. V was pared by 4 bases and J by 5 bases, with 6 bases of the junction left unmatched. CDR3 DNA: TGTGCCACCAGTGACCCGGGGACAGGGGCAACCGGGGAGCTGTTTTTT. This codes for CATSDPGTGATGELFF.

V is TRBV6-5 and J is TRBJ1-2, with 8 bases identical to TRBD1. Germline V gene lookup returns CDR1 MNHEY and CDR2 SVGAGI. CDR3 length: 14 residues. Trimming removed 2 bases from V and 7 bases from J; junction bases left unmatched: 6. CDR3 DNA: TGTGCCAGCAGTTACCAGGGGGCGGACTCTGGCTACACCTTC. As protein: CASSYQGADSGYTF.

The chain has TRBV5-4 and TRBJ2-3; 14 positions match TRBD2. Germline CDR1 SGHNT, CDR2 YYREEE (reference sequence). This CDR3 is 18 amino acids long. The V segment lost 4 bases and the J segment 0 bases; nucleotides outside the gene matches: 7. The CDR3 DNA sequence: TGTGCCAGCAGCCGCGGGACTAGCGGGGGAATAAGCACAGATACGCAGTATTTT. Translated, it gives CASSRGTSGGISTDTQYF.

The sample holds one count of this clone. The J gene is TRBJ1-6, the V gene TRBV5-1; 8 bases are a match to TRBD1. The CDR3 contains 16 residues. The trim removed 0 bases at V and 7 bases at J, leaving 6 bases unmatched. The germline gives CDR1 SGHRS, CDR2 YFSETQ. The CDR3 region is CASSLDSPGGNSPLHF. Here the CDR3 DNA reads TGCGCCAGCAGCTTGGATTCGCCAGGGGGCAATTCACCCCTCCACTTT.